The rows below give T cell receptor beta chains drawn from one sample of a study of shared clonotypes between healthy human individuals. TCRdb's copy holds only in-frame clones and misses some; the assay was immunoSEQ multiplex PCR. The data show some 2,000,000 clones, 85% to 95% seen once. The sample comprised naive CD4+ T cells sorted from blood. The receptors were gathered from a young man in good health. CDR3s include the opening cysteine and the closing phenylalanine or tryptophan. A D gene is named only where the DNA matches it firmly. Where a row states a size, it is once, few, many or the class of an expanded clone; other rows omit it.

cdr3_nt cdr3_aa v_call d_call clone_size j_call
TGTGCCAGCACCCCTCTAGCGGGAAGCACAGATACGCAGTATTTT CASTPLAGSTDTQYF TRBV9 TRBD2 . TRBJ2-3
TGTGCCAGCAGTCTTATTCGGACCACCACCGGGGAGCTGTTTTTT CASSLIRTTTGELFF TRBV2 . once TRBJ2-2
TGTGCCAGCAGCTTAATACTGGGAGCAGATACGCAGTATTTT CASSLILGADTQYF TRBV7-2 . . TRBJ2-3
TGTGCCAGCAGGGAGGGGATCGGGTCACCCCTCCACTTT CASREGIGSPLHF TRBV6-4 . . TRBJ1-6
TGCAGCACCTGGACAGGGTCCCACAATGAGCAGTTCTTC CSTWTGSHNEQFF TRBV29-1 TRBD1 . TRBJ2-1
TGTGCCAGCAGTGAGGGACAGCCCTACGAGCAGTACTTC CASSEGQPYEQYF TRBV6-1 TRBD1 . TRBJ2-7
TGTGCCTGGAGCTTCACCTCTGGGGCCAACGTCCTGACTTTC CAWSFTSGANVLTF TRBV30 . . TRBJ2-6
TGTGCCAGCAGTTTTAGCCGTTCTAACTATGGCTACACCTTC CASSFSRSNYGYTF TRBV28 . . TRBJ1-2
TGTGCCAGCAGTTCAACAGGGATGGAAGCTGAAGCTTTCTTT CASSSTGMEAEAFF TRBV25-1 . few TRBJ1-1
TGCGCCAGCAGCCCGGGACAGGGGGCGCCGACAGATACGCAGTATTTT CASSPGQGAPTDTQYF TRBV5-1 TRBD1 . TRBJ2-3
TGTGCCAGCAGTTTAAGGGGGCGAGAGACCCAGTACTTC CASSLRGRETQYF TRBV28 TRBD1 . TRBJ2-5
TGTGCCATCAGTGAAGAGACACACTCTGGAAACACCATATATTTT CAISEETHSGNTIYF TRBV10-3 . . TRBJ1-3
TGTGCCAGCAGTTACAGTATCGCCGGGGAGCTGTTTTTT CASSYSIAGELFF TRBV6-6 . . TRBJ2-2
TGCGCCAGCAGCTTGGGCCCGACAGCCTTAAACTATGGCTACACCTTC CASSLGPTALNYGYTF TRBV5-1 . . TRBJ1-2
TGCGCCAGCAGGCCCTTTACAGGGATCTCTGGAAACACCATATATTTT CASRPFTGISGNTIYF TRBV5-1 . . TRBJ1-3
TGTGCCAGCAGTGCTGAAAGGGGGACTGAAGCTTTCTTT CASSAERGTEAFF TRBV6-4 . . TRBJ1-1
TGTGCCAGTAGTATGCGGGAGAGCTCCTACGAGCAGTACTTC CASSMRESSYEQYF TRBV19 TRBD2 . TRBJ2-7
TGTGCCAGCAGTGGACGGGGTGAGCTTGGGCCCCAGCATTTT CASSGRGELGPQHF TRBV6-1 . . TRBJ1-5
TGTGCCTGGACCGGGCAGGGACAGGAGACTGAAGCTTTCTTT CAWTGQGQETEAFF TRBV30 TRBD1 many TRBJ1-1
TGTGCCAGCAGCGTCAGACCTGGACAGGTTTTCTCTGGGGCCAACGTCCTGACTTTC CASSVRPGQVFSGANVLTF TRBV9 TRBD1 . TRBJ2-6
TGTGCCAGCAGCGTAGCGGGGAGCTCTGGAAACACCATATATTTT CASSVAGSSGNTIYF TRBV9 . . TRBJ1-3
TGTGCCAGCAGCTTACTATCAGGGGCCGGTGAAAAACTGTTTTTT CASSLLSGAGEKLFF TRBV7-9 . . TRBJ1-4
TGTGCCAGCAGCTTAGGGGGTGGGAATCAGCCCCAGCATTTT CASSLGGGNQPQHF TRBV5-4 . . TRBJ1-5
TGTGCCAGCAGCCAAGTCATGAAGATTAGTCATGAGCAGTTCTTC CASSQVMKISHEQFF TRBV14 . . TRBJ2-1
TGTGCCAGCAACCGGGGACAGGGGGAGACTGAAGCTTTCTTT CASNRGQGETEAFF TRBV6-1 TRBD1 . TRBJ1-1
TGTGCCAGCAGTGAATGGGTAGGGGAGGGCGGCTACACCTTC CASSEWVGEGGYTF TRBV2 . . TRBJ1-2
TGTGCCAGCAGCTTGGCCCGGGCCTACTGGAGTGAGGAGAGTGAAAAACTGTTTTTT CASSLARAYWSEESEKLFF TRBV5-5 . . TRBJ1-4
TGCGCCAGCAGCTTGGTAGGTCTCTTCCTAGGGGGCGAGGTTAATTCATCCCTCCACTTT CASSLVGLFLGGEVNSSLHF TRBV5-1 TRBD1 . TRBJ1-6
TGTGCCTGGAGTTTTCAAAGCTCCTACAATGAGCAGTTCTTC CAWSFQSSYNEQFF TRBV30 . . TRBJ2-1
TGTGCCAGCAGCCAGCCCGACAGGCCTGAGCAGTTCTTC CASSQPDRPEQFF TRBV4-2 . . TRBJ2-1
TGTGCCAGCAGTTCAGAAGCTGGAAACACCATATATTTT CASSSEAGNTIYF TRBV6-6 . . TRBJ1-3
TGTGCCAGCAGCATTAGCGTGGCGGGAGTCCAGAACATTCAGTACTTC CASSISVAGVQNIQYF TRBV7-9 TRBD2 . TRBJ2-4
TGTGCCACCAGCAGAGATCTAACAGCCCTGAACACTGAAGCTTTCTTT CATSRDLTALNTEAFF TRBV15 . . TRBJ1-1
TGTGCCAGCAGTTATCCGGGTGGGGATGAAAAACTGTTTTTT CASSYPGGDEKLFF TRBV6-1 . . TRBJ1-4
TGTGCCAGCAGCGTAGAGAGCTCCTATAATTCACCCCTCCACTTT CASSVESSYNSPLHF TRBV9 . . TRBJ1-6